This T cell receptor beta chain was retrieved from a study of cytomegalovirus exposure and HLA in healthy donors. General study points: Among TCR sequences, most were rare, though some public TCRs appeared in many donors.

CDR1 and CDR2 from the germline V gene are SGHRS and YFSETQ. The CDR3 sequence is 14 residues long. V lost 0 bases to trimming and J lost 0 bases, with 5 bases between them. 13 Jbeta primers and 60 Vbeta primers were used for the PCR. Sequencing was performed with immunoSEQ multiplex PCR; in TCRdb, only in-frame clones are kept and a portion is missing. Of 210,000 or so clones in the sample, approximately 80% were seen once. This clone was detected once. No antigen is known for it. This chain uses TRBV5-1 with TRBJ2-3, with unresolved D. This clonotype was sampled from a girl aged 5-17 years in good health and CMV-seronegative. Sequencing was carried out using PBMCs. Here the CDR3 DNA reads TGCGCCAGCAGCTTGGACCAGAGCACAGATACGCAGTATTTT. Protein product: CASSLDQSTDTQYF.